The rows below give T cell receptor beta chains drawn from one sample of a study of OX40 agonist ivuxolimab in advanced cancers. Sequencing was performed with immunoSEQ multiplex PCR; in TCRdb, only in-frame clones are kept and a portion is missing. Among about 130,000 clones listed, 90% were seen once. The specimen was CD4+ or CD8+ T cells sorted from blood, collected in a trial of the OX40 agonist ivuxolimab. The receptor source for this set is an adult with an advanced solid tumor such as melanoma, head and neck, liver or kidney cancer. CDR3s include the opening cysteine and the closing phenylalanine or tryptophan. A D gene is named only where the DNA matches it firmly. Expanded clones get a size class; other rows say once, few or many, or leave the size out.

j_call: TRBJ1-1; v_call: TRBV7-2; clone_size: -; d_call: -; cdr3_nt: TGTGCCAGCACCTGGGGGGCGCAAGGAGCTTTCTTT; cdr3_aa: CASTWGAQGAFF
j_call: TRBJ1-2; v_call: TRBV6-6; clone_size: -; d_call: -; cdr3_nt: TGTGCCAGCAGTGACCTCACAGGGAACTATGGCTACACCTTC; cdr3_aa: CASSDLTGNYGYTF
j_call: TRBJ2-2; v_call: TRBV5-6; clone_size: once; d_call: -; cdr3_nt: TGTGCCAGCAGCTTGGTTAGCCCCACCGGGGAGCTGTTTTTT; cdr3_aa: CASSLVSPTGELFF
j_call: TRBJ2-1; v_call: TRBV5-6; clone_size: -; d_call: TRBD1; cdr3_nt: TGTGCCAGCAGCAGGGGGACAGGTCCACCCTACAATGAGCAGTTCTTC; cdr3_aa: CASSRGTGPPYNEQFF
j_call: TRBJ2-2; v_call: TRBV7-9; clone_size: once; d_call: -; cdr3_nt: TGTGCCAGCAGCGGATTGGGCCCCACCGGGGAGCTGTTTTTT; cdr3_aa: CASSGLGPTGELFF
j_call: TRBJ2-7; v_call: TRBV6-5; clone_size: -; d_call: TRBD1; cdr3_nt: TGTGCCAGCAGTTACGGGACAGGACCCTACGAGCAGTACTTC; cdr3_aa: CASSYGTGPYEQYF
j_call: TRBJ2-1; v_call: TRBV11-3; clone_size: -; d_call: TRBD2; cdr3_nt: TGTGCCAGCAGCTTAGGGAGTAGCGGGGCCTACAATGAGCAGTTCTTC; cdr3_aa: CASSLGSSGAYNEQFF
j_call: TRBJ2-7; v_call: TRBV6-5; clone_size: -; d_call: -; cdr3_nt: TGTGCCAGCAGTTACGACGGGGGCGAGCAGTACTTC; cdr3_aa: CASSYDGGEQYF
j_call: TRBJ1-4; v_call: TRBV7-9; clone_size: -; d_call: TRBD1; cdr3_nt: TGTGCCAGCAGCTTAGGCAGGGGGTATGAAAAACTGTTTTTT; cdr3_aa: CASSLGRGYEKLFF
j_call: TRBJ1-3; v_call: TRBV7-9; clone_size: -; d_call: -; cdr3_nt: TGTGCCAGCAGCTTAGGGGAGTCTGGAAACACCATATATTTT; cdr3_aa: CASSLGESGNTIYF
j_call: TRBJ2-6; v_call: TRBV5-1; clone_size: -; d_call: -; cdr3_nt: TGCGCCAGCAGCTCGACTAGTTCCGCCTCTGGGGCCAACGTCCTGACTTTC; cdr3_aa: CASSSTSSASGANVLTF
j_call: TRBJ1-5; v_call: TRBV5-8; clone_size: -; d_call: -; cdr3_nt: TGTGCCAGCAGCTTGGGTCAGTTGAGCAATCAGCCCCAGCATTTT; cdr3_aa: CASSLGQLSNQPQHF
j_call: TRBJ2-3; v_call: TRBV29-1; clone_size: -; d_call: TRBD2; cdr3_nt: TGCAGCGTTTTGCTAGCGGGAGTTTTCGCAGATACGCAGTATTTT; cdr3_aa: CSVLLAGVFADTQYF
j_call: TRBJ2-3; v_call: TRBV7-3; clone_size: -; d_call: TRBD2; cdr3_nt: TGTGCCAGCAGCCACGGGAGGAGCACAGATACGCAGTATTTT; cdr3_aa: CASSHGRSTDTQYF
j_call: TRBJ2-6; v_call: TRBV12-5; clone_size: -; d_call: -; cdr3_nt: TGTGCTAGTGGTTTAGGGACGGCGAGCTCTGGGGCCAACGTCCTGACTTTC; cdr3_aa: CASGLGTASSGANVLTF
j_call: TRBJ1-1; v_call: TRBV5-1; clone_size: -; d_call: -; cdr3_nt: TGCGCCAGCAGCTTGGCCACACAGGTAAACACTGAAGCTTTCTTT; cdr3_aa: CASSLATQVNTEAFF
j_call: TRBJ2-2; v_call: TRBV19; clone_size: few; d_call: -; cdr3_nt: TGTGCCAGTAGTAAGACTACCAACCTCGGGGAGCTGTTTTTT; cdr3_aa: CASSKTTNLGELFF
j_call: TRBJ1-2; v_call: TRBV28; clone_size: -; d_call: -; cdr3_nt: TGTGCCAGCAGCCCGACGTTCCTCTATGGCTACACCTTC; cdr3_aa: CASSPTFLYGYTF
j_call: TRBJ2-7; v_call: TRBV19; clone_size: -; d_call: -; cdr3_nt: TGTGCCAGTCAGAGACAGGGAGGCTACGAGCAGTACTTC; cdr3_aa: CASQRQGGYEQYF
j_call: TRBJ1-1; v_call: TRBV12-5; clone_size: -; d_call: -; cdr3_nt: TGTGCTAGTGGTTTTGAGGGTAGGACTGAAGCTTTCTTT; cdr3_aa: CASGFEGRTEAFF